The rows below give T cell receptor beta chains drawn from one sample of a study of Tregs in tolerant kidney transplant recipients. Profiled with immunoSEQ multiplex PCR; TCRdb holds only in-frame clones, not every one. Here the sample spans roughly 64,000 clones, 98% being singletons. Specimen: Tregs from blood, collected before the transplant. Receptor source: a human donor who received a combined kidney and bone marrow transplant. CDR3s leave out the opening cysteine and the closing phenylalanine or tryptophan. The order of the fields is CDR3 protein, J gene, V gene.

CDR3 protein: AWSSVGQAIYEQY; J gene: TRBJ2-7; V gene: TRBV30
CDR3 protein: AISLTTGADTQY; J gene: TRBJ2-3; V gene: TRBV10-3
CDR3 protein: ASSYRTSGGAEQY; J gene: TRBJ2-7; V gene: TRBV6-6
CDR3 protein: AISGKGQGGDDRNTEAF; J gene: TRBJ1-1; V gene: TRBV10-3
CDR3 protein: ASSLLGGQDSSPLH; J gene: TRBJ1-6; V gene: TRBV28
CDR3 protein: SVAGVRANYGYT; J gene: TRBJ1-2; V gene: TRBV29-1
CDR3 protein: ASSARVRDTNEQF; J gene: TRBJ2-1; V gene: TRBV5-1
CDR3 protein: ASSYREPQETQY; J gene: TRBJ2-5; V gene: TRBV6-6
CDR3 protein: ASSLALGAVWGYT; J gene: TRBJ1-2; V gene: TRBV7-2
CDR3 protein: ASSFRDRGGYT; J gene: TRBJ1-2; V gene: TRBV6-5
CDR3 protein: ASSQDARGPGETQY; J gene: TRBJ2-5; V gene: TRBV4-2
CDR3 protein: ASSPDRYEQY; J gene: TRBJ2-7; V gene: TRBV11-1
CDR3 protein: ASLRGRKPYNEQF; J gene: TRBJ2-1; V gene: TRBV13
CDR3 protein: ASSQGAHRGRTYEQY; J gene: TRBJ2-7; V gene: TRBV4-1
CDR3 protein: ATESGTSGRPAPDTQY; J gene: TRBJ2-3; V gene: TRBV2
CDR3 protein: ASSIDLMSGGDYNEQF; J gene: TRBJ2-1; V gene: TRBV19
CDR3 protein: ASSIPTDVNYGYT; J gene: TRBJ1-2; V gene: TRBV18